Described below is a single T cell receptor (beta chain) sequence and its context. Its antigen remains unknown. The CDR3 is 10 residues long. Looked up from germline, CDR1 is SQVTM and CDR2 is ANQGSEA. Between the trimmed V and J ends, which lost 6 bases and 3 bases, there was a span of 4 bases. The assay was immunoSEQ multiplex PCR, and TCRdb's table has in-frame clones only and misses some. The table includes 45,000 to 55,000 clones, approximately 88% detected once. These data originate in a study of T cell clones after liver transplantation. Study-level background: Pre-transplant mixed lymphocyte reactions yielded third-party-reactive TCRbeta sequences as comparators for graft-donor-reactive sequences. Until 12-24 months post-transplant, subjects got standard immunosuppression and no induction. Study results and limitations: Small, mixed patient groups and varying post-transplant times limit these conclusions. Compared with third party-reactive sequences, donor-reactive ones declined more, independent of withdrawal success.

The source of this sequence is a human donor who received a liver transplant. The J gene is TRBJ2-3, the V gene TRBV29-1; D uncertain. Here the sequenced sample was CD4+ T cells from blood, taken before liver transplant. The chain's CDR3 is CSVKTDTQYF. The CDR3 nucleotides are TGCAGCGTAAAGACAGATACGCAGTATTTT.